These 9 T cell receptor beta chains share one sample of origin, sequenced in a study of T cell clonality in common variable immunodeficiency. General study findings and limits: In common variable immunodeficiency, TCR beta chains reportedly carried fewer deletions and N-nucleotide insertions.

Their antigens remain unidentified. Libraries were prepared by immunoSEQ multiplex PCR; TCRdb keeps only in-frame clonotypes and omits some of them. The repertoire consists of around 16,000 clones, none detected only once. What was sequenced was peripheral blood mononuclear cells. Receptors were obtained from a human donor with common variable immunodeficiency.

Concerning this clone: The read ends 3 residues shy of where the CDR3 ends; the end is completed using the germline J gene. This chain links TRBV11-3 with TRBJ2-1; TRBD2 agrees at 8 bases. The ends lost 0 bases at V and 5 bases at J; junction bases unmatched: 3. This CDR3 has 15 residues. Germline CDR1 and CDR2: SGHNT and YENEEA. CDR3 protein: CASSLDGGGNNEQFF. The CDR3 bases that were read are TGTGCCAGCAGCTTAGACGGCGGGGGGAACAATGAG. The variable domain in full, with the rest retrieved from reference TRBV11-3 and TRBJ2-1, is EAGVVQSPRYKIIEKKQPVAFWCNPISGHNTLYWYLQNLGQGPELLIRYENEEAVDDSQLPKDRFSAERLKGVDSTLKIQPAELGDSAVYLCASSLDGGGNNEQFFGPGTRLTVL.

This clone came up many times. The read gets to within 3 residues of the CDR3 end, and the germline J gene fills in the rest. The chain links TRBV7-2 to TRBJ2-7, with a possible D match to TRBD1 (5 bases). This CDR3 has 15 residues. The germline V gene encodes CDR1 SGHTA and CDR2 FQGNSA. V lost 2 bases to trimming and J lost 2 bases, with 13 bases between them. The CDR3 loop reads CASSLSVGATYEQYF. The sequenced part of the CDR3 DNA is TGTGCCAGCAGCTTATCAGTAGGGGCAACCTACGAG.

In its sample, this clone was seen many times. Coverage ceases 3 residues before the CDR3 finishes, and the germline J gene fills in the end. V is TRBV6-2 or TRBV6-3 and J is TRBJ2-6; 11 bases fit TRBD1. In germline, CDR1 is MNHEY, CDR2 SVGEGT. V gave up 4 bases and J gave up 2 bases; unmatched junction bases: 4. The CDR3 is made up of 17 amino acids. CDR3 DNA, as far as it was read: TGTGCCAGCAGTTCCGGACAGGGGGCCACTGGGGCCAACGTC. Translated, it gives CASSSGQGATGANV. Given in full, the CDR3 is CASSSGQGATGANVLTF.

Comments on this clone: The DNA ends 3 residues before the CDR3 does, and the rest of the CDR3 is filled in from the germline J gene. The chain has TRBV11-2 and TRBJ1-4; 7 nucleotides align to TRBD1. Germline V gene sequence: CDR1 SGHAT, CDR2 FQNNGV. With 3 bases clipped from V and 5 bases from J, the junction kept 0 bases outside the gene matches. This CDR3 region has 13 residues. CDR3 amino acids: CASSLGQNEKLFF. CDR3 DNA (partial): TGTGCCAGCAGCTTGGGACAGAATGAAAAA.

There are a few counts of this clone. The CDR3 goes on 3 residues after the read ends, and that part is filled in from the germline J gene. The chain combines TRBV18 with TRBJ1-2; a weak D match, TRBD1 (6 bases). Germline V gene data show CDR1 as KGHSH and CDR2 as LQKENI. CDR3 length: 14 residues. Trimming took off 3 bases at V and 4 bases at J, with 12 bases between the two ends. CDR3 sequence reads: CASSPGDTSYGYTF. The sequenced part of the CDR3 DNA is TGTGCCAGCTCACCGGGGGACACCAGCTATGGC.

The sample holds many counts of this clone. The read stops 3 residues short of the end of the CDR3; the missing end is completed from the germline J gene. The J gene is TRBJ2-1, the V gene TRBV5-4; either TRBD1 or TRBD2 may fit D (6 bases each). CDR3 length equals 16 residues. With 2 bases removed from V and 7 bases from J, the gap between germline ends came to 19 bases. Germline CDR1 SGHNT, CDR2 YYREEE (reference sequence). The sequenced part of the CDR3 DNA is TGTGCCAGCAGCTTTGACCCCAGGGGAGGAACGAATGAG. This codes for CASSFDPRGGTNE. The entire CDR3 protein is CASSFDPRGGTNEQFF.

This clone was picked up many times. The part of the CDR3 DNA that was read is TGCAGCGGGTACTTACAGGTAACCAACACTGAA. Residues: CSGYLQVTNTE. The CDR3 reads in full as CSGYLQVTNTEAFF. This chain connects TRBV29-1 to TRBJ1-1; TRBD1 is a possible D gene (5 bases). The read terminates 3 residues before the CDR3 end, so the remaining end is supplied by the germline J gene. With 7 bases removed from V and 2 bases from J, the gap between germline ends came to 17 bases. Germline V lookup: CDR1 SQVTM, CDR2 ANQGSEA. The CDR3 has 14 amino acids.

Comments on this clone: The read gets to within 3 residues of the CDR3 end, and the germline J gene fills in the rest. This chain uses TRBV7-3 with TRBJ1-5; D may be TRBD1 (6 bases). Germline CDR1 and CDR2: SGHTA and FQGTGA. This CDR3 spans 15 amino acids. V shed 2 bases and J shed 7 bases, with 15 bases lying between them. The CDR3 DNA, read in part, is TGTGCCAGCAGCTTAGACGGGGGGGGCAGACAGCCC. Translating gives CASSLDGGGRQP. The full CDR3 reads CASSLDGGGRQPQHF.

Regarding this clone: The read falls 3 residues short of the CDR3 end, and the missing part is taken from the germline J gene. V and J are TRBV19 and TRBJ2-7; TRBD2 matches at 9 bases. The germline CDR1 and CDR2 sequences are LNHDA and SQIVND (reference sequence). The V segment lost 3 bases and the J segment 5 bases; nucleotides outside the gene matches: 17. The CDR3 runs 18 residues. This CDR3 reads CASSISVFGRGGANEQYF. CDR3 bases read: TGTGCCAGTAGTATTTCGGTGTTTGGGCGCGGGGGGGCCAACGAG.